Each of the 28 T cell receptor beta chains below was sequenced from the same sample in a study of lymphopenia after photon versus proton radiotherapy. The protocol was immunoSEQ multiplex PCR, while the TCRdb copy is restricted to in-frame clones and leaves out a portion. The sample has tens of thousands of clones, about 90% seen once. The specimen comprised peripheral blood, sampled from a patient treated with proton-based radiotherapy. The receptor set was obtained from an elderly man with esophageal cancer.

A few counts support this clone. This chain joins TRBV2 and TRBJ2-7; D is undetermined. The CDR3 extends over 13 amino acids. The V end was cut by 4 bases, the J end by 2 bases, with 9 bases between. CDR1 SNHLY and CDR2 FYNNEI come from the germline V gene. CDR3: CASSVYLPYEQYF. In DNA form, the CDR3 reads TGTGCCAGCAGTGTCTACTTACCCTACGAGCAGTACTTC. Complete variable domain (other parts from reference TRBV2 and TRBJ2-7): EPEVTQTPSHQVTQMGQEVILRCVPISNHLYFYWYRQILGQKVEFLVSFYNNEISEKSEIFDDQFSVERPDGSNFTLKIRSTKLEDSAMYFCASSVYLPYEQYFGPGTRLTVT.

V gene TRBV9 combines with J gene TRBJ2-4; 8 nucleotides line up with TRBD2. Germline V gene lookup returns CDR1 SGDLS and CDR2 YYNGEE. Trimming removed 3 bases from V and 6 bases from J; junction bases left unmatched: 8. The length of the CDR3 is 15 residues. The CDR3 DNA reads TGTGCCAGCAGCGCACTAGCGGACGGGGGAAACATTCAGTACTTC. Translated, it gives CASSALADGGNIQYF.

The CDR3 protein is CASSTGQGGEKLFF. CDR3 nucleotides: TGTGCCAGCAGCACTGGACAGGGAGGTGAAAAACTGTTTTTT. This chain joins TRBV27 and TRBJ1-4; 8 bases map to TRBD1. Trimming at V came to 6 bases and at J to 7 bases, leaving 7 bases not matched to a gene. CDR1 and CDR2 from the germline V gene are MNHEY and SMNVEV (reference sequence). The CDR3 consists of 14 residues.

This clone has a single count. CDR3 sequence (DNA): TGCAGTGCTGACTGGGGTGAAAAACTGTTTTTT. Translation: CSADWGEKLFF. The genes are TRBV20-1 and TRBJ1-4, with D unclear. The CDR3 sequence is 11 residues long. V gave up 5 bases and J gave up 7 bases, with 8 bases separating them. Germline-derived CDR1 and CDR2 are DFQATT and SNEGSKA (reference sequence).

This clone was detected a few times. The chain is built from TRBV5-1 and TRBJ2-7; TRBD2 agrees at 7 bases. Unmatched junction bases numbered 3, after V lost 0 bases and J lost 3 bases. CDR1 and CDR2 from the germline V gene are SGHRS and YFSETQ. This CDR3 is built from 14 residues. As DNA, the CDR3 is TGCGCCAGCAGCTTGGATGGGGGGGACTACGAGCAGTACTTC. It translates to CASSLDGGDYEQYF. The full variable domain, its missing parts supplied by reference TRBV5-1 and TRBJ2-7, is KAGVTQTPRYLIKTRGQQVTLSCSPISGHRSVSWYQQTPGQGLQFLFEYFSETQRNKGNFPGRFSGRQFSNSRSEMNVSTLELGDSALYLCASSLDGGDYEQYFGPGTRLTVT.

The chain is built from TRBV11-2 and TRBJ1-2; possibly TRBD1 for D (5 bases). This CDR3 has 14 amino acids. Germline CDR1 reads SGHAT; CDR2 reads FQNNGV. The ends were cut back, 4 bases at V and 4 bases at J, with 13 bases in the middle. The CDR3 bases are TGTGCCAGCAGCTCCGCAGGGTCTCCCTATGGCTACACCTTC. Protein sequence: CASSSAGSPYGYTF. The variable domain in full, completed from reference TRBV11-2 and TRBJ1-2, reads EAGVAQSPRYKIIEKRQSVAFWCNPISGHATLYWYQQILGQGPKLLIQFQNNGVVDDSQLPKDRFSAERLKGVDSTLKIQPAKLEDSAVYLCASSSAGSPYGYTFGSGTRLTVV.

V is TRBV7-2 and J is TRBJ1-2; no clear D gene. Looked up from germline, CDR1 is SGHTA and CDR2 is FQGNSA. This CDR3 spans 12 amino acids. V was cut by 1 base and J by 7 bases, with 7 bases left in between. In DNA form, the CDR3 reads TGTGCCAGCAGCTTAGGGTCACCTGGCTACACCTTC. Its protein is CASSLGSPGYTF.

The J gene is TRBJ1-5, the V gene TRBV5-4; no clear D gene. This CDR3 contains 16 residues. CDR1 SGHNT and CDR2 YYREEE come from the germline V gene (reference sequence). Trimming removed 0 bases from V and 0 bases from J, with 10 bases in between. As DNA, the CDR3 is TGTGCCAGCAGCTTGGGGCCCCCGAATAGCAATCAGCCCCAGCATTTT. Translating it yields CASSLGPPNSNQPQHF.

The CDR3 spells CSASPGGNTEAFF. The CDR3 DNA reads TGCAGCGCCTCACCGGGGGGGAACACTGAAGCTTTCTTT. V and J are TRBV29-1 and TRBJ1-1, with a tentative D call TRBD1 (5 bases). V lost 7 bases and J lost 1, with 13 bases in between. This CDR3 has 13 residues. Germline CDR1 reads SQVTM; CDR2 reads ANQGSEA.

CDR3 region: CASSLDGQPQHF. The CDR3, as DNA: TGTGCCAGCAGCTTAGATGGTCAGCCCCAGCATTTT. J is TRBJ1-5 and V is TRBV7-2; no definite D call. V dropped 1 base and J dropped 6 bases, with 4 bases sitting between them. The CDR3 runs 12 residues. Germline assignment: CDR1 SGHTA and CDR2 FQGNSA.

This chain connects TRBV6-5 to TRBJ2-7; D is unresolved. V was cut by 5 bases and J by 0 bases, with 5 bases left in between. This CDR3 is built from 12 residues. Germline assignment: CDR1 MNHEY and CDR2 SVGAGI. Here the CDR3 reads CASSGLSYEQYF. In DNA, the CDR3 is TGTGCCAGCAGTGGCCTCTCCTACGAGCAGTACTTC.

The V call is TRBV29-1, the J call TRBJ2-5; possibly TRBD1 for D (6 bases). In germline, CDR1 is SQVTM, CDR2 ANQGSEA. This CDR3 has 12 residues. V was trimmed by 5 bases and J by 5 bases, leaving 12 bases between them. CDR3 in amino acids: CSVRWGRETQYF. The CDR3 DNA follows: TGCAGCGTTAGGTGGGGGCGGGAGACCCAGTACTTC.

The chain uses TRBV19 and TRBJ1-5; TRBD1 is a possible D gene (6 bases). V was clipped by 7 bases and J by 3 bases, with 10 bases between them. The germline gives CDR1 LNHDA, CDR2 SQIVND (reference sequence). The CDR3 contains 13 residues. CDR3 DNA sequence: TGTGCCAGTATGGGGGCAGCCAATCAGCCCCAGCATTTT. Translating it yields CASMGAANQPQHF.

The rearrangement joins TRBV6-1 to TRBJ1-3, with no clear D. Looked up from germline, CDR1 is MNHNS and CDR2 is SASEGT. V was trimmed by 0 bases and J by 2 bases, leaving 20 bases between them. The CDR3 is 19 amino acids. The CDR3 protein is CASSEAQDPTGSPGNTIYF. The CDR3 region has the DNA TGTGCCAGCAGTGAAGCGCAGGACCCAACCGGATCGCCTGGAAACACCATATATTTT.

This chain uses TRBV11-3 with TRBJ2-3; 7 bases fit TRBD2. After removal of 3 bases from V and 1 base from J, the junction contained 7 bases not matched to a gene. Germline assignment: CDR1 SGHNT and CDR2 YENEEA. The CDR3 consists of 16 residues. CDR3 in DNA: TGTGCCAGCAGCTTCGGGCGGGGGTATCGCACAGATACGCAGTATTTT. This gives the protein CASSFGRGYRTDTQYF.

The genes are TRBV19 and TRBJ2-7, with D tentatively TRBD1 (6 bases). There are 14 residues in the CDR3. The V and J ends lost 6 bases and 3 bases respectively, with 15 bases between them. CDR1 is LNHDA and CDR2 is SQIVND in the germline V gene (reference sequence). CDR3 in amino acids: CASSPPGHIYEQYF. As DNA, the CDR3 is TGTGCCAGTAGCCCCCCGGGACACATCTACGAGCAGTACTTC.

The chain joins TRBV27 to TRBJ2-5; TRBD2 might be the D (7 bases). The assigned J gene may be wrong: the sequence end matches TRBJ2-7 better. Germline CDR1 and CDR2: MNHEY and SMNVEV (reference sequence). The CDR3 has 17 amino acids. The DNA for the CDR3 is TGTGCCAGCAGTTCCGTATTTAGGGGGAGGGGATCCTACGAGCAGTACTTC. Translated, it gives CASSSVFRGRGSYEQYF.

The chain combines TRBV2 with TRBJ1-2; D not certain. The ends were cut back, 6 bases at V and 0 bases at J, with 8 bases in the middle. From germline, CDR1 is SNHLY and CDR2 FYNNEI. The CDR3 consists of 13 residues. CDR3 sequence: CASRDGPNYGYTF. DNA for the CDR3: TGTGCCAGCAGGGATGGCCCTAACTATGGCTACACCTTC. Complete variable domain (other parts from reference TRBV2 and TRBJ1-2): EPEVTQTPSHQVTQMGQEVILRCVPISNHLYFYWYRQILGQKVEFLVSFYNNEISEKSEIFDDQFSVERPDGSNFTLKIRSTKLEDSAMYFCASRDGPNYGYTFGSGTRLTVV.

V usage is TRBV5-6 and J usage is TRBJ1-4; D is undetermined. The CDR3 runs 17 residues. Trimming took off 0 bases at V and 8 bases at J, with 20 bases between the two ends. Germline V gene lookup returns CDR1 SGHDT and CDR2 YYEEEE. CDR3: CASSLARSGRTREKLFF. The CDR3 bases are TGTGCCAGCAGCTTGGCGCGCAGCGGTCGTACTAGGGAAAAACTGTTTTTT. The full variable domain, its missing parts supplied by reference TRBV5-6 and TRBJ1-4, is DAGVTQSPTHLIKTRGQQVTLRCSPKSGHDTVSWYQQALGQGPQFIFQYYEEEERQRGNFPDRFSGHQFPNYSSELNVNALLLGDSALYLCASSLARSGRTREKLFFGSGTQLSVL.

The chain joins TRBV5-6 to TRBJ1-1; no clear D gene. Germline CDR1 and CDR2: SGHDT and YYEEEE. The CDR3 has 12 residues. Trimming cost V 1 base and J 11 bases, with 12 bases left between them. The CDR3: CASSLRRVTAFF. CDR3 DNA: TGTGCCAGCAGCTTGAGACGGGTCACGGCTTTCTTT.

The V gene is TRBV7-2, the J gene TRBJ2-5, with TRBD1 matching over 9 bases. The J call may be faulty, since TRBJ2-7 better matches the DNA end. Germline CDR1 and CDR2: SGHTA and FQGNSA. The CDR3 covers 15 residues. As DNA, the CDR3 is TGTGCCAGCAGCGCCTCCGGGACAGGGTTCAACGAGCAGTACTTC. This gives the protein CASSASGTGFNEQYF.

V is TRBV2 and J is TRBJ1-4; no reliable D call. The V end was cut by 4 bases, the J end by 5 bases, with 8 bases between. Germline lookup yields CDR1 SNHLY and CDR2 FYNNEI. CDR3 size: 13 residues. CDR3 sequence: CASSGWRNEKLFF. In DNA form, the CDR3 reads TGTGCCAGCAGTGGTTGGAGGAATGAAAAACTGTTTTTT.

The rearrangement uses TRBV7-2 and TRBJ2-5; 7 positions agree with TRBD1. Germline V gives CDR1 SGHTA, CDR2 FQGNSA. The CDR3 is 15 residues long. The trim removed 0 bases at V and 1 base at J, leaving 2 bases unmatched. The CDR3 bases are TGTGCCAGCAGCTTAGCCGGGACAGTCCAAGAGACCCAGTACTTC. As protein: CASSLAGTVQETQYF.

V and J are TRBV4-3 and TRBJ2-2; TRBD1 matches at 9 bases. With V trimmed by 0 bases and J by 9 bases, 8 bases remained unmatched. The CDR3 is made up of 16 amino acids. Germline assignment: CDR1 LGHNA and CDR2 YSLEER. The CDR3 DNA is TGCGCCAGCAGCCAAGAATGGGACAGGGCGGGCTGGGAGCTGTTTTTT. Encoded protein: CASSQEWDRAGWELFF.

V and J are TRBV5-1 and TRBJ1-2; 9 nucleotides line up with TRBD1. After removal of 0 bases from V and 4 bases from J, the junction contained 7 bases not matched to a gene. This CDR3 contains 16 residues. Germline CDR1 is SGHRS and CDR2 is YFSETQ. Here the CDR3 DNA reads TGCGCCAGCAGCTTGGGCGCCGGGACAGGGATCTATGGCTACACCTTC. As protein: CASSLGAGTGIYGYTF. Full variable domain (outside the CDR3, taken from reference TRBV5-1 and TRBJ1-2): KAGVTQTPRYLIKTRGQQVTLSCSPISGHRSVSWYQQTPGQGLQFLFEYFSETQRNKGNFPGRFSGRQFSNSRSEMNVSTLELGDSALYLCASSLGAGTGIYGYTFGSGTRLTVV.

V and J are TRBV6-6 and TRBJ1-2; 8 bases agree with TRBD1. V gave up 5 bases and J gave up 4 bases; unmatched junction bases: 6. The CDR3 loop spans 14 amino acids. Germline V gene lookup returns CDR1 MNHNY and CDR2 SVGAGI (reference sequence). The CDR3 nucleotides are TGTGCCAGCAGTCGACAGGGGCCCGGCTATGGCTACACCTTC. Protein product: CASSRQGPGYGYTF.

V usage is TRBV4-3 and J usage is TRBJ1-4, with D unresolved. The CDR3 has 13 amino acids. V lost 2 bases, J lost 7 bases, and 8 bases lay in between. Germline V gene lookup returns CDR1 LGHNA and CDR2 YSLEER. The CDR3 reads CASSQRRAEKLFF. The CDR3 nucleotides are TGCGCCAGCAGCCAAAGGAGGGCTGAAAAACTGTTTTTT.

This clone was seen a single time. The J gene is TRBJ1-5, the V gene TRBV25-1, with a tentative D call TRBD1 (6 bases). The germline gives CDR1 MGHDK, CDR2 SYGVNS. V lost 6 bases, J lost 0 bases, and 9 bases lay in between. The CDR3 runs 14 residues. Here the CDR3 reads CASRTGVSNQPQHF. In nucleotides, the CDR3 is TGTGCCAGCAGGACAGGTGTTAGCAATCAGCCCCAGCATTTT.